This passage covers 18 T cell receptor beta chains from one sample sequenced in a study of blood T cell repertoires in COVID-19. Method: immunoSEQ multiplex PCR; TCRdb's copy keeps in-frame clones and lacks some. The sample carries about 200,000 clones, 80% to 85% recorded once. Sequences were obtained from PBMCs or T cells enriched from blood (not recorded which). The receptors here all came from a man aged 35 to 55 who had recovered from COVID-19.

This clone showed up just a few times. The rearrangement joins TRBV5-1 to TRBJ1-1; D uncertain. CDR3 size: 15 residues. The germline gives CDR1 SGHRS, CDR2 YFSETQ. The V end was cut by 7 bases, the J end by 1 base, with 17 bases between. CDR3 DNA sequence: TGCGCCAGCCAACCGGCGGGTTTAGGGAACACTGAAGCTTTCTTT. Translated, it gives CASQPAGLGNTEAFF.

CDR3 in amino acids: CASSLRQGGYGYTF. DNA of the CDR3: TGTGCCAGCAGTTTACGACAGGGGGGCTATGGCTACACCTTC. The rearrangement uses TRBV27 and TRBJ1-2; the match to TRBD1 covers 9 bases. V was pared by 2 bases and J by 4 bases, with 2 bases of the junction left unmatched. The CDR3 consists of 14 residues. Looked up from germline, CDR1 is MNHEY and CDR2 is SMNVEV (reference sequence).

This rearrangement joins TRBV4-2 to TRBJ2-5; the match to TRBD1 covers 7 bases. This CDR3 is 15 amino acids long. Germline CDR1 and CDR2: LGHNA and YNFKEQ. J gave up 2 bases and V 3 bases, and 6 bases lay outside the gene matches. Here the CDR3 reads CASSQGTGDQETQYF. The CDR3 bases are TGTGCCAGCAGCCAGGGAACAGGGGATCAAGAGACCCAGTACTTC.

The count of this clone is one. This chain joins TRBV29-1 and TRBJ2-5; TRBD1 agrees at 8 bases. This CDR3 is built from 13 residues. The trim removed 6 bases at V and 5 bases at J, leaving 8 bases unmatched. CDR1 and CDR2 (germline): SQVTM, ANQGSEA. This CDR3 reads CSVRTGFWETQYF. CDR3 in DNA: TGCAGCGTCCGGACAGGGTTTTGGGAGACCCAGTACTTC.

This clone was detected only a few times. V is TRBV7-9 and J is TRBJ1-1, with D perhaps TRBD1 (6 bases). The CDR3 runs 16 residues. V was clipped by 5 bases and J by 1 base, with 17 bases between them. CDR1 and CDR2 from the germline V gene are SEHNR and FQNEAQ (reference sequence). DNA for the CDR3: TGTGCCAGCAGCGATAGGGCAGGGGAACCGAACACTGAAGCTTTCTTT. Its translation: CASSDRAGEPNTEAFF. Using reference TRBV7-9 and TRBJ1-1 for the parts outside the CDR3, the full variable domain is DTGVSQNPRHKITKRGQNVTFRCDPISEHNRLYWYRQTLGQGPEFLTYFQNEAQLEKSRLLSDRFSAERPKGSFSTLEIQRTEQGDSAMYLCASSDRAGEPNTEAFFGQGTRLTVV.

This clone appeared once. The gene calls are TRBV5-1 and TRBJ1-6; D might be TRBD1 (5 bases). Trimming stripped 0 bases from V and 9 bases from J, with 13 bases between. This CDR3 spans 15 amino acids. CDR1 is SGHRS and CDR2 is YFSETQ in the germline V gene. The DNA for the CDR3 is TGCGCCAGCAGCTTGGGCCCAGGGTTTGGTTCACCCCTCCACTTT. Its protein is CASSLGPGFGSPLHF.

CDR3 residues: CASSKGRRGNQPQHF. CDR3 bases: TGTGCCAGCAGCAAAGGAAGAAGGGGAAATCAGCCCCAGCATTTT. V and J are TRBV21-1 and TRBJ1-5; the DNA was not compared with TRBD1, the D call given in the table. TRBV21-1 corresponds to a pseudogene. The CDR3 sequence is 15 residues long.

This clone was detected ten times or more. V usage is TRBV6-5 and J usage is TRBJ1-5; 9 bases map to TRBD1. V lost 5 bases to trimming and J lost 4 bases; unmatched junction nucleotides: 6. The CDR3 covers 15 residues. The germline CDR1 and CDR2 sequences are MNHEY and SVGAGI. The CDR3 bases are TGTGCCAGCAGTCCCCGGGACAGGGAGAATCAGCCCCAGCATTTT. This translates into CASSPRDRENQPQHF.

The chain couples TRBV13 to TRBJ2-7; D possibly corresponds to TRBD1 (6 bases). This CDR3 region has 16 residues. Trimming took 4 bases from V and 2 from J, leaving 18 bases between them. CDR1 and CDR2 from the germline V gene are PRHDT and FYEKMQ (reference sequence). The CDR3 nucleotides read TGTGCCAGCAGCTCGCGACAGGCCCGTCCGACCTACGAGCAGTACTTC. Encoded protein: CASSSRQARPTYEQYF.

V gene TRBV6-5 combines with J gene TRBJ2-1; TRBD2 matches at 15 bases. V trimming: 4 bases; J trimming: 9 bases; junction bases outside the gene matches: 7. The germline V gene has CDR1 MNHEY and CDR2 SVGAGI. The CDR3 is made up of 16 amino acids. This chain's CDR3 is CASSSLGLAGGGEQFF. For the CDR3, the DNA is TGTGCCAGCAGTTCCCTGGGACTAGCGGGGGGTGGTGAGCAGTTCTTC.

The chain couples TRBV6-1 to TRBJ1-5; 8 bases align to TRBD1. Germline V gene sequence: CDR1 MNHNS, CDR2 SASEGT. This CDR3 is built from 20 residues. V trimming: 2 bases; J trimming: 0 bases; junction bases outside the gene matches: 15. The CDR3, as DNA: TGTGCCAGCAGTGAAAAATGGTCAGGGGGCGGTTCTTCTAGCAATCAGCCCCAGCATTTT. This translates into CASSEKWSGGGSSSNQPQHF.

J is TRBJ1-4 and V is TRBV6-5; 7 bases agree with TRBD1. From germline, CDR1 is MNHEY and CDR2 SVGAGI. V shed 4 bases and J 8 bases; nucleotides not matched to a gene: 10. CDR3 length equals 15 residues. Written as DNA, the CDR3 is TGTGCCAGCAGTTCCTCCTTACAGGGGAGGGAAAAACTGTTTTTT. As protein: CASSSSLQGREKLFF.

The chain carries TRBV19 and TRBJ2-4, with TRBD2 matching over 11 bases. Per the germline V gene, CDR1 is LNHDA and CDR2 is SQIVND (reference sequence). CDR3 length: 19 residues. The junction had 9 bases not matched to a gene; V was cut back by 2 bases and J by 0 bases. The CDR3 DNA reads as TGTGCCAGTAGTATAAGGGGACTAGCGGAGACGGTAGCCAAAAACATTCAGTACTTC. This translates into CASSIRGLAETVAKNIQYF.

This chain links TRBV9 with TRBJ1-3, with D perhaps matching TRBD1 (5 bases). Looked up from germline, CDR1 is SGDLS and CDR2 is YYNGEE. The CDR3 is made up of 14 amino acids. V was clipped by 7 bases and J by 1 base, with 12 bases between them. The CDR3 sequence: CASQGGGSGNTIYF. As DNA, the CDR3 is TGTGCCAGCCAGGGAGGTGGGTCTGGAAACACCATATATTTT. Filled out from reference TRBV9 and TRBJ1-3, the complete variable domain reads DSGVTQTPKHLITATGQRVTLRCSPRSGDLSVYWYQQSLDQGLQFLIQYYNGEERAKGNILERFSAQQFPDLHSELNLSSLELGDSALYFCASQGGGSGNTIYFGEGSWLTVV.

DNA for the CDR3: TGTGCCAGCAGCTTTTCTGATTGGACAGGGGGCTTCGAGACCCAGTACTTC. It codes for CASSFSDWTGGFETQYF. V and J are TRBV5-6 and TRBJ2-5, with TRBD1 identical over 11 bases. V dropped 2 bases and J dropped 5; count of bases not matched to a gene: 11. This CDR3 region has 17 residues. The germline V gene has CDR1 SGHDT and CDR2 YYEEEE.

This chain uses TRBV19 with TRBJ2-2, with TRBD1 matching over 9 bases. J was trimmed by 9 bases and V by 5 bases; bases with no gene match: 13. The CDR3 loop spans 16 amino acids. CDR1 is LNHDA and CDR2 is SQIVND in the germline V gene (reference sequence). The CDR3 loop reads CASSARTGAPPRELFF. The CDR3 coding sequence is TGTGCCAGTAGTGCAAGGACAGGGGCCCCTCCCCGGGAGCTGTTTTTT.

V gene TRBV6-2 or TRBV6-3 combines with J gene TRBJ2-7, with 8 positions matching TRBD1. The J segment lost 7 bases and the V segment lost 2 bases, leaving 10 bases of the junction unmatched. CDR1 and CDR2 (germline): MNHEY, SVGEGT. This CDR3 has 15 residues. CDR3 amino acids: CASSYSWTGTKEQYF. DNA of the CDR3: TGTGCCAGCAGTTACAGTTGGACAGGGACGAAGGAGCAGTACTTC.

This clone appeared a single time. V usage is TRBV7-2 and J usage is TRBJ1-1; 7 bases are a match to TRBD1. The CDR3 is 14 amino acids. From germline, CDR1 is SGHTA and CDR2 FQGNSA. The J segment lost 3 bases and the V segment lost 2 bases, leaving 3 bases of the junction unmatched. In DNA, the CDR3 is TGTGCCAGCAGCTTACCAGGGGGGTACACTGAAGCTTTCTTT. Its translation: CASSLPGGYTEAFF.